This TCR beta chain was recorded in a study of T cells expressing NK-cell markers. Looking at the study overall: Among the eight sequenced donors, seven tested HCMV-seropositive and one tested seronegative.

TCRdb reanalyzed the 5' RACE reads and collapses them to one entry per CDR3 protein, without DNA. Its clone listing holds about 110,000 distinct CDR3 sequences. The study, taken as a whole, reports: HCMV specificity of the expanded NKG2C+ T cell clones stayed unclear. As a fraction of CD8+ T cells, dominant NKG2C+ clonotypes reached about 1.0-7.5% in six or seven donors. Once again these clonotypes came out on top in the CD3+CD56-NKG2C+ fraction of a handful of donors.

Comments on this clonotype: As yet, its antigen is unknown.

Germline CDR1 SGDLS, CDR2 YYNGEE. CDR3 length: 15 residues. This sequence was found in a woman between 18 and 70 years old in good health. The rearrangement joins TRBV9 to TRBJ1-5. Sequenced material: blood T cells: a sorted CD56 or NKG2C T cell subset, CD4+ or CD8+ T cells, or bulk PBMC T cells (not recorded which). The CDR3 loop is CASSTSGGDNQPQHF.